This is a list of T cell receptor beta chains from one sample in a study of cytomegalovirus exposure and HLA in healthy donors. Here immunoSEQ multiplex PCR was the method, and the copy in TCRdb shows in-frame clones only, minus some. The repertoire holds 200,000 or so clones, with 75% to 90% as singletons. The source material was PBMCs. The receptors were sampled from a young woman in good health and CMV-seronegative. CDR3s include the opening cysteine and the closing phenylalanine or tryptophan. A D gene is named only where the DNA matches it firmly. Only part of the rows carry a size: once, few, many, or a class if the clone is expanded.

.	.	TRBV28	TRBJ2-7	CATYLGTPTYEQYF	TGTGCCACCTATCTCGGGACACCTACTTACGAGCAGTACTTC
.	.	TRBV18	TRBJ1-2	CASSPPGDYGYTF	TGTGCCAGCTCACCGCCCGGGGACTATGGCTACACCTTC
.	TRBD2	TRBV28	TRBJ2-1	CASRGLAGLPYNEQFF	TGTGCCAGCAGGGGACTAGCGGGGCTCCCCTACAATGAGCAGTTCTTC
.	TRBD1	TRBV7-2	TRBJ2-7	CASSVRGQVGEQYF	TGTGCCAGCAGCGTAAGAGGACAGGTGGGCGAGCAGTACTTC
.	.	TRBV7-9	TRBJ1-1	CASSLGLATMNTEAFF	TGTGCCAGCAGCTTAGGGCTCGCGACAATGAACACTGAAGCTTTCTTT
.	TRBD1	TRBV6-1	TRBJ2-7	CASEDRGNEQYF	TGTGCCAGCGAAGACAGGGGCAACGAGCAGTACTTC
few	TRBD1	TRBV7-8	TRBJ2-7	CASSFEQGADYEQYF	TGTGCCAGCAGCTTTGAACAGGGGGCAGACTACGAGCAGTACTTC
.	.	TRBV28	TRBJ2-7	CASSFGGAPYEQYF	TGTGCCAGCAGTTTTGGCGGGGCGCCCTACGAGCAGTACTTC
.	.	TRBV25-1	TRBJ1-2	CASSVGTNYGYTF	TGTGCCAGCAGCGTCGGGACAAACTATGGCTACACCTTC
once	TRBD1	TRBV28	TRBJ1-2	CASSLIVRGNYGYTF	TGTGCCAGCAGCCTAATTGTCAGGGGGAACTATGGCTACACCTTC
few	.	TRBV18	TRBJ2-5	CASSPPEAKETQYF	TGTGCCAGCTCACCACCGGAAGCCAAAGAGACCCAGTACTTC
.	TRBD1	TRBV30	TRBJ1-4	CAWETGTGDEKLFF	TGTGCCTGGGAGACCGGGACAGGGGATGAAAAACTGTTTTTT
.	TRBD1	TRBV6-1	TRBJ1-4	CASSDIQGAWEKLFF	TGTGCCAGCAGTGACATACAGGGGGCCTGGGAAAAACTGTTTTTT